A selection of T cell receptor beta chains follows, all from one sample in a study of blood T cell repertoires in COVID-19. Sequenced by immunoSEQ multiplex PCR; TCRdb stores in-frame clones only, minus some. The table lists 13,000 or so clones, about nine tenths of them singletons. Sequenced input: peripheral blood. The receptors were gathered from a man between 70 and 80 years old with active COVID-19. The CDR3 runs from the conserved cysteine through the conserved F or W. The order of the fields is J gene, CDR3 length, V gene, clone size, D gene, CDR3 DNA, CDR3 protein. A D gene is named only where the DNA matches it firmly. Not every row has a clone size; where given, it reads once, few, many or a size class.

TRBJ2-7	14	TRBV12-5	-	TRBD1	TGTGCTAGTGCCACCCCGGGACAGGTCTACGAGCAGTACTTC	CASATPGQVYEQYF
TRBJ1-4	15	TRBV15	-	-	TGTGCCACCAGCAGAGTTGTGGAGGGAAATGAAAAACTGTTTTTT	CATSRVVEGNEKLFF
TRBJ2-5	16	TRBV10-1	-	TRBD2	TGCGCCAGCAGGCCGGGGAGCGGGGGGGCTATAGAGACCCAGTACTTC	CASRPGSGGAIETQYF
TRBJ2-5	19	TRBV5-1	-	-	TGCGCCAGCAGCTTGCCCTTCCCCTCGACGTTAAGGGGTCAAGAGACCCAGTACTTC	CASSLPFPSTLRGQETQYF
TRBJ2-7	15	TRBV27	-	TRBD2	TGTGCCAGCAGCACAGCTAGCGGGGGGGTTTACGAGCAGTACTTC	CASSTASGGVYEQYF
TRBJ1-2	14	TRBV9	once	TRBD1	TGTGCCAGCAGCGGAGGGACAGTTCTCTATGGCTACACCTTC	CASSGGTVLYGYTF
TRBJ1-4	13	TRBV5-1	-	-	TGCGCCAGCAGGGGGCTCACTAATGAAAAACTGTTTTTT	CASRGLTNEKLFF
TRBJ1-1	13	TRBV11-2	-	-	TGTGCCAGCAGTTCCGGGGGTAGCACTGAAGCTTTCTTT	CASSSGGSTEAFF
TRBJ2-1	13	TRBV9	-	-	TGTGCCAGCAGCGTAGCACAGGTGGGCCAGCAGTTCTTC	CASSVAQVGQQFF
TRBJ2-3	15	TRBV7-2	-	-	TGTGCCAGCAGAACCGAAGCGGGTTACACAGATACGCAGTATTTT	CASRTEAGYTDTQYF
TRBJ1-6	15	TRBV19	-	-	TGTGCCAGTAGTATCACAGAGCCGTCTAATTCACCCCTCCACTTT	CASSITEPSNSPLHF
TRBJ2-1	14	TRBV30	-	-	TGTGCCTGGAGTGTACATAGGCAGGGGGGTGAGCAGTTCTTC	CAWSVHRQGGEQFF
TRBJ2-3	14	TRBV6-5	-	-	TGTGCCAGCAGTTATCTTGACCCGGCCCGGGGGCAGTATTTT	CASSYLDPARGQYF
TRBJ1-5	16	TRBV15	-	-	TGTGCCACCAGCAGAGATCTGACACAGCACAATCAGCCCCAGCATTTT	CATSRDLTQHNQPQHF
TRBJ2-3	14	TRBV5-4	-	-	TGTGCCAGCAGCTTGGACAGGGCCTCAGATACGCAGTATTTT	CASSLDRASDTQYF
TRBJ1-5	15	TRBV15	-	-	TGTGCCACCAGCAGAGTTCTAGGGGGCAATCAGCCCCAGCATTTT	CATSRVLGGNQPQHF
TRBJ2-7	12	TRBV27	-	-	TGTGCCAGCAGTTCAGGAGGGTACGAGCAGTACTTC	CASSSGGYEQYF
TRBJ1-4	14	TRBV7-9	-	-	TGTGCCAGCAGCTTAAGCAGCGCTAATGAAAAACTGTTTTTT	CASSLSSANEKLFF
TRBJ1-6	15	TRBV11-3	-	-	TGTGCCAGCACCCGGGAGGGTTTCGGTAATTCACCCCTCCACTTT	CASTREGFGNSPLHF
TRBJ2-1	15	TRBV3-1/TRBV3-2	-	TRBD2	TGTGCCAGCAGCCCGGGACTAGCGGGCGCAAATGAGCAGTTCTTC	CASSPGLAGANEQFF
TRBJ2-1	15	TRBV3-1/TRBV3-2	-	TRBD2	TGTGCCACCGCCCAGCTAGCGGGATCGGCCAATGAGCAGTTCTTC	CATAQLAGSANEQFF
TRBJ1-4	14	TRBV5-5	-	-	TGTGCCAGCAGCTTTACCGATGGGAGTGAAAAACTGTTTTTT	CASSFTDGSEKLFF
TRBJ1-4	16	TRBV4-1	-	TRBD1	TGCGCCAGCAGCCAAGATGGAGGGGGCGCAGGTGAAAAACTGTTTTTT	CASSQDGGGAGEKLFF
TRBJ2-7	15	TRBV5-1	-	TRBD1	TGCGCCAGCAGAAAGGGACAGGGTGACTTCTACGAGCAGTACTTC	CASRKGQGDFYEQYF
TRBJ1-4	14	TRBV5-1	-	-	TGCGCCAGCAGCTTGGTTCCAGGGAATGAAAAACTGTTTTTT	CASSLVPGNEKLFF
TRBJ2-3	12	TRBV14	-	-	TGTGCCAGCAGCCTGATCCCCCGGACGCAGTATTTT	CASSLIPRTQYF
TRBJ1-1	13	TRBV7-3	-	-	TGTGCCAGCAGCACTACCGTGAACACTGAAGCTTTCTTT	CASSTTVNTEAFF
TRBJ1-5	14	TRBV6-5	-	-	TGTGCCAGCAGAACAACGGGGATCAATCAGCCCCAGCATTTT	CASRTTGINQPQHF
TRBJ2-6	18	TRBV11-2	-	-	TGTGCCAGCAGCTTACTCGCGGGTACCCTCTCTGGGGCCAACGTCCTGACTTTC	CASSLLAGTLSGANVLTF
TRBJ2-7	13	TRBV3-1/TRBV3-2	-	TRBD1	TGTGCCAGCAGCCAGGGACAGGCCTACGAGCAGTACTTC	CASSQGQAYEQYF
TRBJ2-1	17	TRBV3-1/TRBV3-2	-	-	TGTGCCAGCAGCACGAGGGCTTGGATGTCGGGGGTCGATGAGCAGTTCTTC	CASSTRAWMSGVDEQFF
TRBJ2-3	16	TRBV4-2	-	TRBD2	TGTGCCAGCAGCCAAGCTTCGCGGGAGTGGTCAGATACGCAGTATTTT	CASSQASREWSDTQYF
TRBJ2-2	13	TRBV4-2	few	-	TGTGCCAGCAGCCCGGTTCGGTCCGGGGAGCTGTTTTTT	CASSPVRSGELFF
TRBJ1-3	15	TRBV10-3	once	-	TGTGCCATCAGTGAGAGAACAGGTTTGGGAAACACCATATATTTT	CAISERTGLGNTIYF
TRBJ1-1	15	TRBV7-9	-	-	TGTGCCAGCAGCTTAGGATCGGCGGCGAACACTGAAGCTTTCTTT	CASSLGSAANTEAFF
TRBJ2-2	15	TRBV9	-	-	TGTGCCAGCAGCGTTGGTAGCGGCCTCGCCCGGGAGCTGTTTTTT	CASSVGSGLARELFF
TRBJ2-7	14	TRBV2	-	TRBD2	TGTGCCAGCAGAGCAACTAGCGGGGGGGACGAGCAGTACTTC	CASRATSGGDEQYF
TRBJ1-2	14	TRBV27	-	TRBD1	TGTGCCAGCAGTCATTCCAGGGGGCCCTATGGCTACACCTTC	CASSHSRGPYGYTF
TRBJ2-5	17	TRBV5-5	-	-	TGTGCCAGCAGCCCCAGGGGGGTAGGGGGAGGCCAAGAGACCCAGTACTTC	CASSPRGVGGGQETQYF
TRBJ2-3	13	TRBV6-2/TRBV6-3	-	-	TGTGCCAGCAGTTACGCGGACACAGATACGCAGTATTTT	CASSYADTDTQYF